Below, one T cell receptor beta chain is given with its context. The data were produced by immunoSEQ multiplex PCR, yet TCRdb's version contains in-frame clones alone and is incomplete. In the table there are roughly 110,000 clones, around 93% of which are singletons. The data stem from a study of T cell changes during pregnancy in multiple sclerosis. The CDR3 sequence is 16 residues long. V was shortened by 4 bases and J by 4 bases, with 19 bases between the two germline ends. Germline loops: CDR1 MNHNY, CDR2 SVGAGI (reference sequence). This material consisted of peripheral blood, taken in the third trimester of pregnancy. The sequence came from a female donor in good health, enrolled as a control in a pregnancy study. The chain joins TRBV6-6 to TRBJ1-2; maybe TRBD1 (6 bases). The chain's CDR3 is CASSSGRAGALYGYTF. Written as DNA, the CDR3 is TGTGCCAGCAGTTCCGGGAGGGCAGGGGCCCTCTATGGCTACACCTTC.